The clone carrying this T cell receptor beta chain was seen only a few times. This specimen comes from a study of T-cell memory formation after mild COVID-19. TCRdb called the 5' RACE reads again in MiXCR, with one record for every CDR3 protein. The table shows around 160,000 distinct CDR3 sequences, with more than 9% occurring only once. V was clipped by 7 bases and J by 5 bases, with 20 bases between them. The germline V gene encodes CDR1 MNHNS and CDR2 SASEGT. This CDR3 contains 16 residues. The chain couples TRBV6-1 to TRBJ2-2, with D tentatively TRBD1 (6 bases). Sequencing was performed on PBMCs or a T cell subset sorted from them (not recorded which). This TCR was recovered from a man aged 18 to 35 who had mild COVID-19 (a few samples of this study predate the infection). Cell type and time point are not known. The CDR3 loop reads CASTELGRGRTGELFF. In DNA, the CDR3 is TGTGCCAGCACCGAACTCGGCAGGGGAAGGACCGGGGAGCTGTTTTTT.